This T cell receptor (beta chain) is drawn from a study of shared clonotypes between healthy human individuals. Study-wide findings and caveats: Clonotype sharing among donors was expected to depend on sequencing depth.

Trimming took 4 bases from V and 2 from J; bases not matched to a gene: 9. This CDR3 region has 15 residues. The germline gives CDR1 SGHRS, CDR2 YFSETQ. Remarks on this clone: Its target is unknown.

TCRdb's copy holds only in-frame clones and misses some; the assay was immunoSEQ multiplex PCR. The sample has fewer than 1.6 million clones, approximately 98.5% seen once. The sample comprised naive CD4+ T cells sorted from blood. Subset described: CD45RA+ positively selected. The chain combines TRBV5-1 with TRBJ2-7, with TRBD1 identical over 7 bases. The clonotype originates from a man in his thirties or forties in good health. The CDR3 region is CASSKGTAITYEQYF. In nucleotides, the CDR3 is TGCGCCAGCAGCAAGGGGACAGCCATAACCTACGAGCAGTACTTC.